The 6 T cell receptor beta chains in this list originate from one sample, sequenced in a study of blood T cell repertoires in COVID-19. The method was immunoSEQ multiplex PCR; TCRdb's version includes in-frame clones alone and lacks a portion of them. The sample consists of 95,000 to 150,000 clones, about nine tenths of them appearing once. Sequencing input: peripheral blood. The receptors were sampled from a man in his forties with acute or convalescent COVID-19.

The chain couples TRBV5-1 to TRBJ1-6, with 9 nucleotides matching TRBD1. This CDR3 comprises 16 residues. Germline-derived CDR1 and CDR2 are SGHRS and YFSETQ. V lost 2 bases, J lost 10 bases, and 10 bases stayed unmatched. The CDR3 loop reads CASSLNADRGGSPLHF. In DNA, the CDR3 is TGCGCCAGCAGCTTAAATGCGGACAGGGGAGGCTCACCCCTCCACTTT. Full variable domain (remainder filled in from reference TRBV5-1 and TRBJ1-6): KAGVTQTPRYLIKTRGQQVTLSCSPISGHRSVSWYQQTPGQGLQFLFEYFSETQRNKGNFPGRFSGRQFSNSRSEMNVSTLELGDSALYLCASSLNADRGGSPLHFGNGTRLTVT.

The chain employs TRBV19 and TRBJ2-2; TRBD2 is a possible D gene (7 bases). V lost 9 bases and J lost 6, with 17 bases in between. Germline V gene sequence: CDR1 LNHDA, CDR2 SQIVND (reference sequence). This CDR3 has 14 amino acids. The CDR3 DNA reads as TGTGCCAGACAAGTAGGGGGGGAGCCCGGGGAGCTGTTTTTT. Translation gives CARQVGGEPGELFF.

This chain uses TRBV29-1 with TRBJ1-2; 7 nucleotides align to TRBD1. Trimming cost V 6 bases and J 11 bases; bases outside gene matches: 12. The CDR3 contains 12 residues. Germline lookup yields CDR1 SQVTM and CDR2 ANQGSEA. Written as DNA, the CDR3 is TGCAGCGTCTACCGGGACAGTCTCATGTACACCTTC. Its translation is CSVYRDSLMYTF.

The genes are TRBV15 and TRBJ1-2; 8 nucleotides match TRBD1. The V segment lost 0 bases and the J segment 4 bases; nucleotides outside the gene matches: 4. The CDR3 consists of 15 residues. CDR1 and CDR2 (germline): LNHNV, YYDKDF (reference sequence). CDR3 DNA sequence: TGTGCCACCAGCAGAGATGGCCAGGGGGCCTATGGCTACACCTTC. Protein sequence: CATSRDGQGAYGYTF.

The chain employs TRBV4-2 and TRBJ1-2, with D possibly TRBD1 on 6 matching bases. The CDR3 has 16 residues. Germline CDR1 reads LGHNA; CDR2 reads YNFKEQ. The germline V and J ends were trimmed by 0 bases and 4 bases, with 15 bases remaining between them. The DNA for the CDR3 is TGTGCCAGCAGCCAAGAACCCCGAGACAGGAGCTATGGCTACACCTTC. This translates into CASSQEPRDRSYGYTF.

The V gene is TRBV7-3, the J gene TRBJ2-1, with D possibly being TRBD2 (5 bases). V was clipped by 4 bases and J by 0 bases, with 13 bases between them. CDR1 is SGHTA and CDR2 is FQGTGA in the germline V gene. The CDR3 is 16 residues long. CDR3 sequence reads: CASSSLTDFSYNEQFF. The CDR3 DNA follows: TGTGCCAGCAGCTCATTGACGGACTTCTCCTACAATGAGCAGTTCTTC.